This TCR beta chain was retrieved from a study of T cells after yellow fever vaccination. TCRdb ran MiXCR on the 5' RACE reads and lists one entry per CDR3 protein. The repertoire holds approximately 450,000 distinct CDR3 sequences, around 19% seen once, with over 15% in the top ten. Trimming removed 0 bases from V and 0 bases from J; junction bases left unmatched: 7. Germline CDR1 SGHRS, CDR2 YFSETQ. The CDR3 extends over 18 amino acids. The chain carries TRBV5-1 and TRBJ2-2; 8 bases are a match to TRBD2. The starting material was PBMCs, obtained before the yellow fever booster vaccination. The source of this sequence is a man between 18 and 29 years old who received the YFV17D yellow fever vaccine. The CDR3 DNA reads as TGCGCCAGCAGCTTGGATTTTTCGGGGGGGCCGAACACCGGGGAGCTGTTTTTT. Protein sequence: CASSLDFSGGPNTGELFF.